The clone carrying this T cell receptor (beta chain) was counted a few times. Its antigen is currently unknown. Both 60 Vbeta primers and 13 Jbeta primers went into the PCR. Original processing notes: In a later analysis, the count reached roughly 80 million unique TCR beta chains, with around 10 million shared. Some clones are missing from TCRdb's copy, which holds only in-frame ones; the method was immunoSEQ multiplex PCR. V, J and clone size are taken as reported in that table, and D and trimming were inferred from the DNA itself. This sample has 150,000 to 200,000 clones, with about 80% found just once. The CDR3 has 15 amino acids. V trimming: 3 bases; J trimming: 0 bases; junction bases outside the gene matches: 4. Germline V gene data show CDR1 as SGHRS and CDR2 as YFSETQ. The sample originates from a study of cytomegalovirus exposure and HLA in healthy donors. Study-wide results and limits: It was about 150 TCR beta chains that were listed as cytomegalovirus-associated. In vitro confirmation showed three CMV-associated chains to be CMV antigen specific.

The chain combines TRBV5-1 with TRBJ2-3; 7 bases fit TRBD2. The source of this sequence is a woman aged 35 to 49 in good health and CMV-seronegative. The sample comprised PBMCs. Written as DNA, the CDR3 is TGCGCCAGCAGCTCGGGAGGACCTAGCACAGATACGCAGTATTTT. Amino acids: CASSSGGPSTDTQYF.